Listed below are T cell receptor beta chains from one sample, sequenced in a study of blood T cell repertoires in COVID-19. TCRdb's copy holds only in-frame clones and misses some; the assay was immunoSEQ multiplex PCR. The repertoire consists of some 150,000 clones, with roughly 84% occurring once and the leading ten covering roughly 5.5%. Sequenced input: PBMCs or T cells enriched from blood (not recorded which). The receptors come from a woman in her fifties or sixties who had been exposed to COVID-19. Each CDR3 is given with its conserved first and last residue. A D gene is named only where the DNA matches it firmly. Part of the rows lack a size; the others show once, few, many or a class for expanded clones.

clone_size,j_call,d_call,v_call,cdr3_aa,cdr3_nt
-,TRBJ1-5,-,TRBV5-1,CASSQDTNQPQHF,TGCGCCAGCAGCCAGGACACCAATCAGCCCCAGCATTTT
-,TRBJ1-1,TRBD1,TRBV12-3/TRBV12-4,CASTPRQGAKAFF,TGTGCCAGCACCCCTCGACAGGGGGCTAAGGCTTTCTTT
-,TRBJ2-3,TRBD2,TRBV9,CASSVGGLELYF,TGTGCCAGCAGCGTAGGGGGACTAGAACTCTATTTT
-,TRBJ2-1,-,TRBV7-8,CASSLAGGYNEQFF,TGTGCCAGCAGCTTAGCGGGGGGTTACAATGAGCAGTTCTTC
-,TRBJ2-1,-,TRBV5-4,CASSRTAYNEQFF,TGTGCCAGCAGTAGGACAGCTTACAATGAGCAGTTCTTC
-,TRBJ2-1,TRBD2,TRBV7-3,CASSTSGGADEQFF,TGTGCCAGCAGTACCAGCGGGGGGGCGGATGAGCAGTTCTTC
-,TRBJ1-2,-,TRBV3-1/TRBV3-2,CASSQGTGNNYGYTF,TGTGCCAGCAGCCAAGGAACAGGGAATAACTATGGCTACACCTTC
-,TRBJ2-5,-,TRBV5-1,CASSFPPGQIQETQYF,TGCGCCAGCAGCTTTCCCCCCGGACAGATACAAGAGACCCAGTACTTC
-,TRBJ1-3,-,TRBV7-2,CASSSHPTGNTIYF,TGTGCCAGCAGCTCCCATCCAACAGGAAACACCATATATTTT
-,TRBJ2-7,-,TRBV6-6,CATGGDRVLYEQYF,TGTGCCACGGGGGGGGACAGGGTTTTATACGAGCAGTACTTC
-,TRBJ2-2,TRBD2,TRBV11-2,CASSVGGGAGELFF,TGTGCCAGCAGCGTGGGGGGAGGGGCCGGGGAGCTGTTTTTT
-,TRBJ1-5,TRBD1,TRBV11-3,CASSLDKQGVVTMCNQPQHF,TGTGCCAGCAGCTTAGATAAACAGGGGGTTGTAACGATGTGTAATCAGCCCCAGCATTTT
-,TRBJ1-4,TRBD1,TRBV11-2,CASSANRGQGREKLFF,TGTGCCAGCAGCGCAAACAGAGGACAGGGGCGAGAAAAACTGTTTTTT
-,TRBJ1-5,-,TRBV27,CASSRGVGNQPQHF,TGTGCCAGCAGTCGGGGAGTTGGGAATCAGCCCCAGCATTTT
-,TRBJ1-2,-,TRBV5-4,CASSLEQANYGYTF,TGTGCCAGCAGCTTAGAACAGGCTAACTATGGCTACACCTTC
-,TRBJ1-3,-,TRBV4-3,CASSQGGLQGNTIYF,TGCGCCAGCAGCCAAGGGGGGCTCCAAGGAAACACCATATATTTT
-,TRBJ1-4,TRBD1,TRBV10-2,CASGGQGSKLFF,TGCGCCAGCGGGGGACAGGGGTCGAAACTGTTTTTT
-,TRBJ2-5,-,TRBV24-1,CATSESGQETQYF,TGTGCCACCAGTGAGTCAGGACAAGAGACCCAGTACTTC
-,TRBJ2-1,-,TRBV4-2,CASSHGGYNEQFF,TGTGCCAGCAGCCATGGAGGGTACAATGAGCAGTTCTTC
-,TRBJ2-1,-,TRBV7-6,CASSSPTESSYNEQFF,TGTGCCAGCAGCTCCCCGACAGAAAGCTCCTACAATGAGCAGTTCTTC
-,TRBJ1-2,-,TRBV6-1,CASSEHRSRLYTF,TGTGCCAGCAGTGAACACAGGTCCCGATTGTACACCTTC
-,TRBJ2-2,-,TRBV19,CASSDTGLRELFF,TGTGCCAGTAGTGATACAGGGCTCCGGGAGCTGTTTTTT
once,TRBJ1-1,-,TRBV18,CASSPTGRDEAFF,TGTGCCAGCTCCCCAACAGGGCGCGATGAAGCTTTCTTT
once,TRBJ2-7,TRBD1,TRBV29-1,CSVDGTGGIEQYF,TGCAGCGTTGATGGGACAGGGGGCATCGAGCAGTACTTC
-,TRBJ2-7,-,TRBV7-8,CASSSHRAEYEQYF,TGTGCCAGCAGCTCCCACAGGGCGGAGTACGAGCAGTACTTC
-,TRBJ1-1,-,TRBV4-3,CASSQDLNRAFNTEAFF,TGCGCCAGCAGCCAAGACCTGAACAGGGCCTTTAACACTGAAGCTTTCTTT
-,TRBJ2-5,-,TRBV19,CASSISARGWETQYF,TGTGCCAGTAGTATATCAGCGAGGGGGTGGGAGACCCAGTACTTC
-,TRBJ2-7,TRBD1,TRBV7-6,CASSPGQGEYEQYF,TGTGCCAGCAGCCCTGGACAGGGGGAATACGAGCAGTACTTC
-,TRBJ1-2,-,TRBV27,CASRDSPKYGYTF,TGTGCCAGCAGGGACAGTCCCAAGTATGGCTACACCTTC
-,TRBJ1-1,TRBD1,TRBV30,CATGQGKNTEAFF,TGTGCAACGGGACAGGGAAAGAACACTGAAGCTTTCTTT
few,TRBJ1-3,-,TRBV7-2,CASSPLRGYTIYF,TGTGCCAGCAGTCCCCTCAGGGGATACACCATATATTTT